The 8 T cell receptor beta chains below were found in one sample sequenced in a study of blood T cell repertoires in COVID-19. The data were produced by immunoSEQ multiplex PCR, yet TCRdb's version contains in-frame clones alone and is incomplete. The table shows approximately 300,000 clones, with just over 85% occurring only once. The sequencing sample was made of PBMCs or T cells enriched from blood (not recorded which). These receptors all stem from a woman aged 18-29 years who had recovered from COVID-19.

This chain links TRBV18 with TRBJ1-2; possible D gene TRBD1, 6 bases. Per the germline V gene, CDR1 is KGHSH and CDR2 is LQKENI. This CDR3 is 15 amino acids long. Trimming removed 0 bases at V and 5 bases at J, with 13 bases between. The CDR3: CASSPPGQSLYGYTF. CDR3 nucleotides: TGTGCCAGCTCACCACCGGGACAAAGTCTTTATGGCTACACCTTC.

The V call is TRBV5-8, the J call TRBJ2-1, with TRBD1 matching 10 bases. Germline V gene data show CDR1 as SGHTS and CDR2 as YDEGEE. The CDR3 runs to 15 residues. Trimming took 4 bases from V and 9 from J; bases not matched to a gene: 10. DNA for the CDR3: TGTGCCAGCAGCGCTGGACAGGGGGTCCGCGGTGAGCAGTTCTTC. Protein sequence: CASSAGQGVRGEQFF.

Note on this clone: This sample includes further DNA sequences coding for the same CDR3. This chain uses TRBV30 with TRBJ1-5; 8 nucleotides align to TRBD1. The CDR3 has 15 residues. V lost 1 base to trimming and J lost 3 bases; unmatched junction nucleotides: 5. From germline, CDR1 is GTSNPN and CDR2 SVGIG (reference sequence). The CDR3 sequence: CAWSAGQADNQPQHF. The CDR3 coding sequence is TGTGCCTGGAGTGCGGGACAGGCAGACAATCAGCCCCAGCATTTT.

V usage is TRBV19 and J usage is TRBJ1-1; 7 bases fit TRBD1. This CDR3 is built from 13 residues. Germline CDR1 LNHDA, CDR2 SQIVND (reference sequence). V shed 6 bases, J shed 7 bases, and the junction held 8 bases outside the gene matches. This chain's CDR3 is CASRTPSGGEAFF. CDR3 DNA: TGTGCCAGTAGAACCCCTTCAGGGGGTGAAGCTTTCTTT.

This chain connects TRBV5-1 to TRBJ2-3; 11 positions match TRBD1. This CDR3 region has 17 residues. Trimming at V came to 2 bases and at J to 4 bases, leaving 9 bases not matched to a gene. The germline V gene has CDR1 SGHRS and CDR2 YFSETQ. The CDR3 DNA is TGCGCCAGCAGCTTCGTCGGGACAGGGGGTTGGTCAGATACGCAGTATTTT. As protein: CASSFVGTGGWSDTQYF.

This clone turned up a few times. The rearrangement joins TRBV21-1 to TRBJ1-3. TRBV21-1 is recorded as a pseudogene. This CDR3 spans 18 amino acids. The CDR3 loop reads CASSHAYRGISPGNTIYF. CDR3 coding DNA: TGTGCCAGCAGCCACGCTTATAGAGGGATTAGTCCTGGAAACACCATATATTTT.

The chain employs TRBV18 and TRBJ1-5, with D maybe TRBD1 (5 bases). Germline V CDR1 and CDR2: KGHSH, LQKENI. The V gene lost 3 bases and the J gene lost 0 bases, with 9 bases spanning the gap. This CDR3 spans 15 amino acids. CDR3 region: CASSPRGISNQPQHF. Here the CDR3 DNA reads TGTGCCAGCTCACCTAGGGGAATTAGCAATCAGCCCCAGCATTTT.

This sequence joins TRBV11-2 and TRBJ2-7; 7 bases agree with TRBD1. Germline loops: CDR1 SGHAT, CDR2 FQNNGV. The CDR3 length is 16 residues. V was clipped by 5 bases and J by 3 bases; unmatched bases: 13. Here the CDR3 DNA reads TGTGCCAGCAGCCGGAGACAGGGAACAGGGGTCTACGAGCAGTACTTC. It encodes CASSRRQGTGVYEQYF.